The table lists the clone carrying this T cell receptor beta chain with a few counts. Its antigen is still unknown. The source of the sample is a study of CD8 T cells in ankylosing spondylitis. This CDR3 spans 12 amino acids. Trimming removed 7 bases from V and 8 bases from J, with 11 bases in between. Per germline, CDR1 MNHEY and CDR2 SVGEGT. Notes on the study in general: One TCR beta motif, made up of several highly homologous variants, appeared characteristic of ankylosing spondylitis blood. Previously reported in reactive arthritis synovial fluid and blood were some of the motif variants.

Preparation of TCR beta libraries was done by quantitative 5'-RACE with molecular barcodes. TCRdb itself ran the 5' RACE reads through MiXCR, one entry per CDR3 protein. Among some 130,000 distinct CDR3 sequences listed, under 20% were seen once. Sequencing used blood, either unsorted or a sorted T cell fraction (not recorded which). The origin of this receptor is a male donor with ankylosing spondylitis. V is TRBV6-2 or TRBV6-3 and J is TRBJ2-2; D call uncertain. The CDR3 region is CASTELPGELFF. Written as DNA, the CDR3 is TGTGCCAGCACGGAGCTACCTGGGGAGCTGTTTTTT.